This T cell receptor beta chain was identified during a study of circulating CD8 cells and anti-PD-1 response in melanoma. Notes on the study in general: Replicates were generally not done for experiments. Published repertoire comparisons used only baseline and M1 samples.

V lost 6 bases, J lost 0 bases, and 14 bases lay in between. Germline assignment: CDR1 LNHDA and CDR2 SQIVND (reference sequence). The CDR3 is 15 amino acids. TCR libraries were prepared from approximately 15 ng of total RNA with the QIAseq Immune Repertoire TCR panel. From the reads, TCRdb called clonotypes with MiXCR, one entry per CDR3 protein. The table lists about a thousand distinct CDR3 sequences, around 7.2% of them singletons. Live CD3+CD8+TCRalphabeta+ cells were sorted into four subsets by PD-1 and/or TIGIT. This clonotype qualifies as medium-sized. Its antigen is unknown. This chain connects TRBV19 to TRBJ1-1; the D gene is possibly TRBD1 (6 bases). This specimen consisted of CD8+ T cells from PBMCs, obtained at baseline or after one month of anti-PD-1 therapy (not recorded which). The sequence was collected from a human donor with melanoma. The CDR3 region has the DNA TGTGCCAGTAGCCTGGGACAAGCCCTGAACACTGAAGCTTTCTTT. It yields the protein CASSLGQALNTEAFF. Using reference TRBV19 and TRBJ1-1 for the parts outside the CDR3, the full variable domain is DGGITQSPKYLFRKEGQNVTLSCEQNLNHDAMYWYRQDPGQGLRLIYYSQIVNDFQKGDIAEGYSVSREKKESFPLTVTSAQKNPTAFYLCASSLGQALNTEAFFGQGTRLTVV.